This T cell receptor beta chain was captured by sequencing in a study of cytomegalovirus exposure and HLA in healthy donors. Looked up from germline, CDR1 is LNHDA and CDR2 is SQIVND (reference sequence). The CDR3 contains 15 residues. The V segment lost 2 bases and the J segment 5 bases; nucleotides outside the gene matches: 5. The PCR contained 60 Vbeta and 13 Jbeta primers. Data came from immunoSEQ multiplex PCR; TCRdb stores just in-frame clones and leaves some out. The table shows 95,000 to 100,000 clones, with approximately 83% occurring only once. The sequenced material came from PBMCs. V gene TRBV19 combines with J gene TRBJ1-4, with 7 positions matching TRBD1. This receptor was obtained from a female donor in good health and CMV-seropositive. The CDR3 protein is CASSISGQTNEKLFF. In DNA form, the CDR3 reads TGTGCCAGTAGTATATCGGGACAGACCAATGAAAAACTGTTTTTT. The full variable domain, its missing parts supplied by reference TRBV19 and TRBJ1-4, is DGGITQSPKYLFRKEGQNVTLSCEQNLNHDAMYWYRQDPGQGLRLIYYSQIVNDFQKGDIAEGYSVSREKKESFPLTVTSAQKNPTAFYLCASSISGQTNEKLFFGSGTQLSVL.